Listed below are T cell receptor beta chains from one sample, sequenced in a study of OX40 agonist ivuxolimab in advanced cancers. The table came from immunoSEQ multiplex PCR; TCRdb's copy has only in-frame clones and leaves some out. Among 40,000 or so clones listed, over 80% were seen once. Sample: CD4+ or CD8+ T cells sorted from blood, taken in a trial of the OX40 agonist ivuxolimab. The receptors originated from an adult with an advanced solid tumor such as melanoma, head and neck, liver or kidney cancer. CDR3s leave out the opening cysteine and the closing phenylalanine or tryptophan.

>12|TRBV7-9
ASASRGSTGELF
>15|TRBV5-5
ASRVTGTSGRSYEQY
>10|TRBV7-9
ASSLDDTEAF
>14|TRBV5-1
ASSLEGGWNTGELF
>13|TRBV19
ASRKAGGPQETQY
>11|TRBV30
AWRGQGYTEAF
>14|TRBV14
ASSQTPRKGNTEAF
>11|TRBV19
ASTGETFYGYT
>13|TRBV5-1
ASSLSGTGYTGGT
>12|TRBV11-1
ASSLTLSSGIPF
>15|TRBV7-6
ASSLGVPGSSYNEQF
>11|TRBV29-1
SGIQGGGAEQY
>13|TRBV7-9
ASSLGQGTYNEQF
>14|TRBV15
ATSRAGEGGTGELF
>11|TRBV30
AWTQKFNQPQH
>12|TRBV28
ASTSGGSSYEQY
>12|TRBV10-3
AISEDREAYGYT
>11|TRBV7-8
ASSLRTAYGYT
>10|TRBV5-6
ASSPGQYGYT
>13|TRBV5-4
ASSVSVGMNTEAF
>12|TRBV28
ASSLGRGLETQY
>12|TRBV5-4
ASSLRTGQETQY
>12|TRBV5-1
ASSLTDSYNEQF
>14|TRBV30
AWSVRDRPRTGELF
>16|TRBV4-1
ASSLILTGISNTGELF
>13|TRBV6-5
ASSGSTRSNEKLF
>12|TRBV5-1
ASSRSSNSYEQY
>16|TRBV11-3
ASSFMPGMASGSYEQY
>14|TRBV5-6
ASSPVGSGSYNEQF
>14|TRBV19
ASSDMVYTRDEKLF
>18|TRBV18
ASSPIWAGTSGSPQETQY
>13|TRBV5-1
ASSFEVRQGHGYT
>11|TRBV28
ASLTLGNTEAF
>11|TRBV5-1
ASTKGSRDGYT
>14|TRBV18
ASSRPGQGDVKTQY
>13|TRBV7-6
ASSHLAGGGETQY
>17|TRBV7-2
ASSLETWTVLSFSYEQY
>14|TRBV2
ASSPDRGHSNQPQH